Listed here are 22 T cell receptor beta chains from one sample, sequenced in a study of blood T cell repertoires in COVID-19. The data were produced by immunoSEQ multiplex PCR, yet TCRdb's version contains in-frame clones alone and is incomplete. The data show some 340,000 clones, around nine tenths seen once. Sequenced input: PBMCs or T cells enriched from blood (not recorded which). The receptors derive from a woman aged 25 to 39 who had been exposed to COVID-19.

The chain joins TRBV7-6 to TRBJ2-1; TRBD2 aligns across 12 bases. Germline-derived CDR1 and CDR2 are SGHVS and FNYEAQ. This CDR3 is built from 17 residues. V dropped 1 base and J dropped 4; count of bases not matched to a gene: 5. CDR3 DNA sequence: TGTGCCAGCAGCTTAGTCCACCTAGCGGGGGGGTACAATGAGCAGTTCTTC. It codes for CASSLVHLAGGYNEQFF.

The chain has TRBV10-3 and TRBJ1-1; no reliable D call. V lost 2 bases and J lost 0, with 7 bases in between. Germline V gene data show CDR1 as ENHRY and CDR2 as SYGVKD. This CDR3 comprises 14 residues. This CDR3 is CAISEVAVNTEAFF. CDR3 nucleotide sequence: TGTGCCATCAGTGAGGTGGCAGTGAACACTGAAGCTTTCTTT.

The gene calls are TRBV10-3 and TRBJ1-5; weak D call: TRBD1 (5 bases). This CDR3 is 15 amino acids long. Per the germline V gene, CDR1 is ENHRY and CDR2 is SYGVKD. The V gene lost 2 bases and the J gene lost 1 base, with 9 bases spanning the gap. CDR3 region: CAISERQLSNQPQHF. As DNA, the CDR3 is TGTGCCATCAGTGAGAGACAGTTGAGCAATCAGCCCCAGCATTTT.

This clone has more than one count but fewer than ten. The chain couples TRBV2 to TRBJ2-1, with TRBD1 matching over 10 bases. This CDR3 is built from 15 residues. Germline lookup yields CDR1 SNHLY and CDR2 FYNNEI. Unmatched junction bases numbered 3, after V lost 5 bases and J lost 2 bases. The CDR3 bases are TGTGCCAGCAGTCTTGGACAGGGGGCCTACAATGAGCAGTTCTTC. Translating gives CASSLGQGAYNEQFF.

This clone was seen once. The chain recombines TRBV13 with TRBJ1-2, with a possible D match to TRBD1 (5 bases). Per germline, CDR1 PRHDT and CDR2 FYEKMQ (reference sequence). The CDR3 extends over 14 amino acids. The ends were cut back, 3 bases at V and 3 bases at J, with 11 bases in the middle. For the CDR3, the DNA is TGTGCCAGCAGCTTGGGCAGGGAGGACTATGGCTACACCTTC. It is translated as CASSLGREDYGYTF.

The table lists this clone with a count of one. The sample has other DNA sequences that encode this CDR3 too. This rearrangement joins TRBV5-1 to TRBJ2-7; a weak D match, TRBD2 (6 bases). V lost 0 bases and J 0 bases, leaving 10 bases between the germline ends. There are 15 residues in the CDR3. Germline-derived CDR1 and CDR2 are SGHRS and YFSETQ. CDR3 nucleotide sequence: TGCGCCAGCAGCTTGGACGGGGGTAGCTCCTACGAGCAGTACTTC. This encodes CASSLDGGSSYEQYF. The full variable domain, in which reference TRBV5-1 and TRBJ2-7 provide the parts outside the CDR3, is KAGVTQTPRYLIKTRGQQVTLSCSPISGHRSVSWYQQTPGQGLQFLFEYFSETQRNKGNFPGRFSGRQFSNSRSEMNVSTLELGDSALYLCASSLDGGSSYEQYFGPGTRLTVT.

The chain links TRBV30 to TRBJ1-2; the match to TRBD1 covers 8 bases. This CDR3 spans 11 amino acids. V lost 2 bases to trimming and J lost 10 bases; unmatched junction nucleotides: 3. Germline values: CDR1 GTSNPN, CDR2 SVGIG (reference sequence). The CDR3 nucleotides are TGTGCCTGGAGTCGACAGGGGCCCTACACCTTC. Amino acids: CAWSRQGPYTF.

The chain links TRBV9 to TRBJ2-2, with D unresolved. Germline CDR1 and CDR2: SGDLS and YYNGEE. Trimming removed 0 bases at V and 5 bases at J, with 5 bases between. The CDR3 totals 13 residues. Here the CDR3 DNA reads TGTGCCAGCAGCGTAGTTCGTACCGGGGAGCTGTTTTTT. Protein sequence: CASSVVRTGELFF. The entire variable domain, with the rest obtained from reference TRBV9 and TRBJ2-2, is as follows: DSGVTQTPKHLITATGQRVTLRCSPRSGDLSVYWYQQSLDQGLQFLIQYYNGEERAKGNILERFSAQQFPDLHSELNLSSLELGDSALYFCASSVVRTGELFFGEGSRLTVL.

The chain couples TRBV12-3 or TRBV12-4 to TRBJ2-3; the D gene is possibly TRBD2 (5 bases). This CDR3 has 13 residues. Trimming cost V 2 bases and J 4 bases, with 7 bases left between them. The CDR3 protein is CASSLSGADTQYF. In DNA, the CDR3 is TGTGCCAGCAGTTTATCCGGGGCAGATACGCAGTATTTT.

This sequence joins TRBV7-8 and TRBJ1-5, with a tentative D call TRBD1 (5 bases). The CDR3 totals 16 residues. V was shortened by 5 bases and J by 2 bases, with 16 bases between the two germline ends. Germline CDR1 and CDR2: SGHVS and FQNEAQ. CDR3: CASSAGGGRGNQPQHF. The CDR3 DNA sequence: TGTGCCAGCAGCGCCGGCGGGGGGAGGGGCAATCAGCCCCAGCATTTT.

The chain employs TRBV7-9 and TRBJ1-1; 12 bases map to TRBD1. Per the germline V gene, CDR1 is SEHNR and CDR2 is FQNEAQ (reference sequence). This CDR3 is 18 amino acids long. With 5 bases clipped from V and 4 bases from J, the junction kept 14 bases outside the gene matches. CDR3 DNA sequence: TGTGCCAGCAGCCTAAAACCGGGACAGGGGGCATCGGGCACTGAAGCTTTCTTT. This gives the protein CASSLKPGQGASGTEAFF. Combining the CDR3 with reference TRBV7-9 and TRBJ1-1 gives the whole variable domain DTGVSQNPRHKITKRGQNVTFRCDPISEHNRLYWYRQTLGQGPEFLTYFQNEAQLEKSRLLSDRFSAERPKGSFSTLEIQRTEQGDSAMYLCASSLKPGQGASGTEAFFGQGTRLTVV.

This sequence joins TRBV4-3 and TRBJ1-6; no definite D call. The germline V gene has CDR1 LGHNA and CDR2 YSLEER. Between the trimmed V and J ends, which lost 0 bases and 4 bases, there was a span of 10 bases. CDR3 length equals 16 residues. CDR3: CASSQEYPTYNSPLHF. CDR3 DNA sequence: TGCGCCAGCAGCCAAGAGTACCCCACTTATAATTCACCCCTCCACTTT.

V gene TRBV24-1 combines with J gene TRBJ2-1; TRBD1 matches 7 bases. The CDR3 has 21 amino acids. Germline CDR1 reads KGHDR; CDR2 reads SFDVKD. V lost 4 bases, J lost 0 bases, and 20 bases stayed unmatched. The CDR3 loop reads CATSDRNSGTELPGSYNEQFF. In DNA, the CDR3 is TGTGCCACCAGTGACCGAAATTCCGGGACAGAACTACCGGGCTCCTACAATGAGCAGTTCTTC.

V gene TRBV5-6 combines with J gene TRBJ1-2, with D maybe TRBD1 (6 bases). The CDR3 contains 14 residues. Looked up from germline, CDR1 is SGHDT and CDR2 is YYEEEE. V was trimmed by 2 bases and J by 4 bases, leaving 12 bases between them. The CDR3 loop is CASSFPNRVYGYTF. Here the CDR3 DNA reads TGTGCCAGCAGCTTCCCGAACAGGGTCTATGGCTACACCTTC.

The chain uses TRBV7-9 and TRBJ1-5; 8 bases agree with TRBD1. The CDR3 contains 18 residues. Germline CDR1 is SEHNR and CDR2 is FQNEAQ (reference sequence). Unmatched junction bases numbered 13, after V lost 3 bases and J lost 3 bases. The DNA for the CDR3 is TGTGCCAGCAGCTTCCTGGACAGGGAGAGACGGGCCAATCAGCCCCAGCATTTT. The encoded protein is CASSFLDRERRANQPQHF.

This sequence joins TRBV3-1 (or the pseudogene TRBV3-2) and TRBJ1-2; TRBD1 is a possible D gene (5 bases). Germline V CDR1 and CDR2: LGHDT, YNNKEL (reference sequence). The CDR3 is made up of 15 amino acids. Trimming removed 0 bases at V and 5 bases at J, with 13 bases between. DNA of the CDR3: TGTGCCAGCAGCCAAGAACCGGGACTATCTTATGGCTACACCTTC. Amino acid sequence: CASSQEPGLSYGYTF.

The chain links TRBV29-1 to TRBJ2-1, with 9 bases lining up with TRBD2. V lost 3 bases, J lost 4 bases, and 7 bases stayed unmatched. CDR1 and CDR2 from the germline V gene are SQVTM and ANQGSEA. This CDR3 has 15 residues. The DNA of the CDR3 is TGCAGCGTTGACCTTGGACTAGCGAGATACAATGAGCAGTTCTTC. This sequence encodes CSVDLGLARYNEQFF.

V usage is TRBV27 and J usage is TRBJ1-6; a weak D match, TRBD1 (5 bases). Germline V gene sequence: CDR1 MNHEY, CDR2 SMNVEV (reference sequence). V dropped 10 bases and J dropped 6 bases, with 16 bases sitting between them. CDR3 length equals 14 residues. The CDR3 spells CAIRAQGGNSPLHF. In DNA form, the CDR3 reads TGTGCCATCCGAGCCCAGGGAGGTAATTCACCCCTCCACTTT.

DNA of the CDR3: TGTGCCAGCCTCAGATTATCGAACACTGAAGCTTTCTTT. This translates into CASLRLSNTEAFF. V and J are TRBV2 and TRBJ1-1; D is undetermined. Germline CDR1 reads SNHLY; CDR2 reads FYNNEI. The CDR3 runs to 13 residues. V dropped 8 bases and J dropped 1 base, with 11 bases sitting between them.

The J gene is TRBJ2-3, the V gene TRBV5-1; possibly TRBD1 for D (5 bases). The CDR3 totals 16 residues. Trimming took off 0 bases at V and 7 bases at J, with 18 bases between the two ends. In germline, CDR1 is SGHRS, CDR2 YFSETQ. CDR3 sequence: CASSLGHPQGVHTQYF. The CDR3 DNA is TGCGCCAGCAGCTTGGGACATCCCCAAGGGGTCCATACGCAGTATTTT.

V and J are TRBV21-1 and TRBJ2-3; TRBD1 is the table's D call and was not checked against the DNA. TRBV21-1 is marked as a pseudogene. The CDR3 sequence is 15 residues long. The CDR3 spells CASSKGGQGTDTQYF. In DNA form, the CDR3 reads TGTGCCAGCAGCAAAGGCGGACAGGGCACAGATACGCAGTATTTT.

The J gene is TRBJ1-2, the V gene TRBV28; a weak D match, TRBD1 (5 bases). Germline V CDR1 and CDR2: MDHEN, SYDVKM. The CDR3 has 13 amino acids. Trimming took 6 bases from V and 8 from J, leaving 16 bases between them. CDR3 region: CASSGYTGAGYTF. CDR3 nucleotide sequence: TGTGCCAGCAGCGGATATACAGGAGCGGGCTACACCTTC.